What follows are 11 T cell receptor beta chains derived from one specimen sequenced in a study of cytomegalovirus exposure and HLA in healthy donors. 60 Vbeta and 13 Jbeta primers were used in PCR. Using immunoSEQ multiplex PCR, the repertoire was profiled, and TCRdb retains in-frame clones only, with some absent. The sample consists of about 170,000 clones, approximately 80% of them appearing once. Sequenced input: PBMCs. Source of these receptors: a male donor in good health and CMV-seronegative.

The rearrangement joins TRBV5-4 to TRBJ2-3; tentatively, D is TRBD2 (5 bases). V lost 3 bases to trimming and J lost 0 bases, with 14 bases between them. The CDR3 has 16 residues. Germline CDR1 SGHNT, CDR2 YYREEE (reference sequence). The DNA of the CDR3 is TGTGCCAGCAGCTCAGGACCTAGCACTAGCACAGATACGCAGTATTTT. Translated, it gives CASSSGPSTSTDTQYF.

The J gene is TRBJ2-1, the V gene TRBV5-1; TRBD2 agrees at 8 bases. This CDR3 spans 16 amino acids. The V segment lost 4 bases and the J segment 5 bases; nucleotides outside the gene matches: 11. The V gene's germline CDR1 is SGHRS and CDR2 YFSETQ. CDR3 sequence reads: CASSRLAGGPNNEQFF. The CDR3, as DNA: TGCGCCAGCAGCCGCCTCGCGGGGGGCCCTAACAATGAGCAGTTCTTC.

The chain employs TRBV4-1 and TRBJ2-1; TRBD2 agrees at 7 bases. The germline V gene encodes CDR1 MGHRA and CDR2 YSYEKL. Germline trimming cut 4 bases from V and 7 bases from J; bases unmatched to any gene: 16. The CDR3 covers 17 residues. In DNA, the CDR3 is TGCGCCAGCAGCCGGCTAGGTTCGAGCGGGATAGTGAATGAGCAGTTCTTC. It specifies CASSRLGSSGIVNEQFF.

The chain couples TRBV7-8 to TRBJ1-5, with no clear D. Germline loops: CDR1 SGHVS, CDR2 FQNEAQ. Between the trimmed V and J ends, which lost 4 bases and 1 base, there was a span of 5 bases. The CDR3 runs to 13 residues. CDR3 bases: TGTGCCAGCAGCTCCCAGAGCAATCAGCCCCAGCATTTT. This encodes CASSSQSNQPQHF.

CDR3 in DNA: TGTGCCAGCAGTGAAAACGGAGTACTGGGACAGGTCTACAATGAGCAGTTCTTC. This sequence encodes CASSENGVLGQVYNEQFF. The J gene is TRBJ2-1, the V gene TRBV25-1; TRBD1 matches at 8 bases. The CDR3 is made up of 18 amino acids. Looked up from germline, CDR1 is MGHDK and CDR2 is SYGVNS. Germline trimming cut 2 bases from V and 3 bases from J; bases unmatched to any gene: 12.

The chain uses TRBV7-9 and TRBJ2-1; 11 bases are shared with TRBD2. Looked up from germline, CDR1 is SEHNR and CDR2 is FQNEAQ (reference sequence). The CDR3 totals 17 residues. V shed 3 bases and J 7 bases; nucleotides not matched to a gene: 11. CDR3 residues: CASSFVGSGGALNEQFF. The CDR3 region has the DNA TGTGCCAGCAGCTTCGTGGGTAGCGGGGGGGCGTTAAATGAGCAGTTCTTC.

The rearrangement uses TRBV27 and TRBJ2-5; possible D gene TRBD2, 6 bases. Germline CDR1 is MNHEY and CDR2 is SMNVEV (reference sequence). V was shortened by 6 bases and J by 5 bases, with 22 bases between the two germline ends. The CDR3 extends over 16 amino acids. The CDR3 sequence is CASRRRGTQGTETQYF. The CDR3 DNA reads as TGTGCCAGCAGGCGACGCGGGACTCAAGGAACGGAGACCCAGTACTTC.

This clone was observed a few times. The J gene is TRBJ1-5, the V gene TRBV6-5; no definite D call. The CDR3 extends over 13 amino acids. Germline CDR1 reads MNHEY; CDR2 reads SVGAGI. V was cut by 4 bases and J by 7 bases, with 11 bases left in between. The CDR3 bases are TGTGCCAGCAGTTTAGGGAGAGGGCAGCCCCAGCATTTT. Encoded protein: CASSLGRGQPQHF.

The count of this clone is one. The chain couples TRBV18 to TRBJ2-2, with TRBD2 matching 12 bases. The CDR3 contains 16 residues. V dropped 3 bases and J dropped 4; count of bases not matched to a gene: 3. The germline V gene encodes CDR1 KGHSH and CDR2 LQKENI. Here the CDR3 DNA reads TGTGCCAGCTCACCCGCACTAGCGGGGGGCACCGGGGAGCTGTTTTTT. Its protein is CASSPALAGGTGELFF.

The chain is built from TRBV7-9 and TRBJ2-1; 8 nucleotides match TRBD2. Germline assignment: CDR1 SEHNR and CDR2 FQNEAQ (reference sequence). This CDR3 comprises 18 residues. Trimming cost V 5 bases and J 0 bases; bases outside gene matches: 12. The CDR3 bases are TGTGCCAGCAGCCCCACGGGGGGGCCCACTAGCTCCTACAATGAGCAGTTCTTC. Its translation is CASSPTGGPTSSYNEQFF.

This rearrangement joins TRBV5-8 to TRBJ2-1; D is perhaps TRBD1 (6 bases). CDR1 SGHTS and CDR2 YDEGEE come from the germline V gene. The CDR3 is 15 residues long. The germline V and J ends were trimmed by 0 bases and 3 bases, with 10 bases remaining between them. The CDR3 region has the DNA TGTGCCAGCAGCTTGGGTCAGGGGCACTACAATGAGCAGTTCTTC. This sequence encodes CASSLGQGHYNEQFF.